Following are 29 T cell receptor beta chains from one sample sequenced in a study of identical twins. TCRdb re-derived calls from the 5' RACE reads in MiXCR, one entry per CDR3 protein. Of 1.5 million to 2 million distinct CDR3 sequences listed, around 29% are singletons. The sample taken for sequencing was cord blood. These TCRs come from a newborn girl in good health.

In its sample, this clonotype was seen a few times. CDR3 protein: CASSPSGLAGVPITYEQYF. CDR3 DNA sequence: TGTGCCAGCAGCCCATCGGGACTAGCGGGGGTGCCTATTACCTACGAGCAGTACTTC. The genes are TRBV7-9 and TRBJ2-7; 14 bases agree with TRBD2. V lost 5 bases to trimming and J lost 2 bases; unmatched junction nucleotides: 14. CDR3 length equals 19 residues. The germline V gene has CDR1 SEHNR and CDR2 FQNEAQ (reference sequence).

The V gene is TRBV7-8, the J gene TRBJ2-5, with 7 nucleotides matching TRBD1. CDR3 length: 14 amino acids. Germline V lookup: CDR1 SGHVS, CDR2 FQNEAQ. V shed 5 bases and J 9 bases; nucleotides not matched to a gene: 12. The CDR3 DNA is TGTGCCAGCAGCGCCCTGGGACAGAGAGATGCCCAGTACTTC. This codes for CASSALGQRDAQYF.

The chain links TRBV20-1 to TRBJ2-5, with TRBD2 matching 15 bases. J was trimmed by 11 bases and V by 1 base; bases with no gene match: 8. Looked up from germline, CDR1 is DFQATT and CDR2 is SNEGSKA (reference sequence). The CDR3 extends over 15 amino acids. In nucleotides, the CDR3 is TGCAGTGCTAGAGCGGGACTAGCGGGAGGAAGTGAGCAGTACTTC. This encodes CSARAGLAGGSEQYF.

This chain uses TRBV5-5 with TRBJ2-3, with 8 bases aligning to TRBD1. This CDR3 contains 15 residues. Germline values: CDR1 SGHKS, CDR2 YYEKEE (reference sequence). V shed 3 bases and J 3 bases; nucleotides not matched to a gene: 6. The chain's CDR3 is CASSYTGTGTDTQYF. CDR3 in DNA: TGTGCCAGCAGCTACACCGGGACAGGTACAGATACGCAGTATTTT.

The chain recombines TRBV12-3 or TRBV12-4 with TRBJ2-3; 10 bases agree with TRBD2. CDR3 length: 13 amino acids. The ends lost 4 bases at V and 8 bases at J; junction bases unmatched: 3. CDR3 nucleotide sequence: TGTGCCAGCAGTTCCAGACTAGCGGGTACGCAGTATTTT. It yields the protein CASSSRLAGTQYF.

V and J are TRBV12-3 or TRBV12-4 and TRBJ1-2, with D maybe TRBD1 (5 bases). The CDR3 consists of 15 residues. V was clipped by 0 bases and J by 0 bases, with 8 bases between them. CDR3 sequence reads: CASSLARRANYGYTF. CDR3 coding DNA: TGTGCCAGCAGTTTAGCGCGCAGGGCTAACTATGGCTACACCTTC.

This chain joins TRBV20-1 and TRBJ2-7, with D possibly TRBD1 on 5 matching bases. The V end lost 3 bases, the J end lost 3 bases, and 15 bases lay between the germline ends. This CDR3 is built from 14 residues. The germline V gene encodes CDR1 DFQATT and CDR2 SNEGSKA (reference sequence). CDR3 bases: TGCAGTGCTAGTGGGGCAGGGATGGTCTACGAGCAGTACTTC. It encodes CSASGAGMVYEQYF.

The chain is built from TRBV2 and TRBJ2-2; D remains ambiguous. The V end lost 7 bases, the J end lost 8 bases, and 14 bases lay between the germline ends. The CDR3 is 13 amino acids. Germline V lookup: CDR1 SNHLY, CDR2 FYNNEI. The CDR3 loop reads CASKENVGGELFF. DNA for the CDR3: TGTGCCAGCAAAGAGAACGTGGGGGGGGAGCTGTTTTTT.

This clonotype was counted only a few times. The chain recombines TRBV3-1 with TRBJ2-5, with 11 bases aligning to TRBD2. Germline assignment: CDR1 LGHDT and CDR2 YNNKEL (reference sequence). The CDR3 loop spans 16 amino acids. Trimming at V came to 5 bases and at J to 1 base, leaving 6 bases not matched to a gene. The CDR3 nucleotides are TGTGCCAGCAGCACCAAGACTAGCGGGATCCAAGAGACCCAGTACTTC. It specifies CASSTKTSGIQETQYF.

This clonotype has more than one count but fewer than ten. The J gene is TRBJ2-7, the V gene TRBV5-1; TRBD2 aligns across 13 bases. V lost 4 bases to trimming and J lost 1 base; unmatched junction nucleotides: 8. Germline CDR1 is SGHRS and CDR2 is YFSETQ. The CDR3 runs 17 residues. CDR3 bases: TGCGCCAGCAGCCTGGGACTAGCGGGGAGCCGATCCTACGAGCAGTACTTC. Its translation: CASSLGLAGSRSYEQYF.

This sequence joins TRBV27 and TRBJ2-7; the match to TRBD2 covers 14 bases. This CDR3 region has 17 residues. V lost 10 bases to trimming and J lost 0 bases; unmatched junction nucleotides: 11. The V gene's germline CDR1 is MNHEY and CDR2 SMNVEV (reference sequence). The CDR3: CATRGTSGSTVSYEQYF. The CDR3 DNA sequence: TGTGCCACCAGAGGGACTAGCGGGAGTACTGTCTCCTACGAGCAGTACTTC.

The V and J genes are TRBV7-8 and TRBJ2-3, with D possibly matching TRBD2 (5 bases). The CDR3 is 19 amino acids. Per the germline V gene, CDR1 is SGHVS and CDR2 is FQNEAQ. With 3 bases removed from V and 0 bases from J, the gap between germline ends came to 22 bases. The CDR3 DNA follows: TGTGCCAGCAGCTTCGCCTCCAAGTCAAGCGGCTCTAGCACAGATACGCAGTATTTT. Amino acid sequence: CASSFASKSSGSSTDTQYF.

This chain uses TRBV19 with TRBJ2-1; 10 positions agree with TRBD1. The CDR3 has 16 amino acids. Germline lookup yields CDR1 LNHDA and CDR2 SQIVND (reference sequence). Trimming took 2 bases from V and 3 from J; bases not matched to a gene: 4. CDR3 sequence reads: CASSISGTGVYNEQFF. DNA for the CDR3: TGTGCCAGTAGTATAAGCGGGACAGGGGTCTACAATGAGCAGTTCTTC.

Notes on this clonotype: One end of the junction varies from germline; a read error may be responsible. The chain employs TRBV6-5 and TRBJ2-1; TRBD2 aligns across 8 bases. The CDR3 consists of 18 residues. Germline CDR1 reads MNHEY; CDR2 reads SVGAGI. The CDR3, as DNA: TGTGCCGGCAGTTACTTCGCTAGCGGGCGTAGCTCCTACAATGAGCAGTTCTTC. Its translation is CAGSYFASGRSSYNEQFF.

This chain joins TRBV20-1 and TRBJ1-2; D ambiguous. The germline V gene has CDR1 DFQATT and CDR2 SNEGSKA (reference sequence). The CDR3 is 12 residues long. The germline V and J ends were trimmed by 4 bases and 4 bases, with 10 bases remaining between them. The CDR3 DNA reads as TGCAGTGCTAAAGGGAAAGGCTATGGCTACACCTTC. Translated, it gives CSAKGKGYGYTF.

The V call is TRBV5-1, the J call TRBJ1-1, with 7 positions matching TRBD1. Trimming at V came to 1 base and at J to 0 bases, leaving 9 bases not matched to a gene. CDR3 length equals 17 residues. Germline V CDR1 and CDR2: SGHRS, YFSETQ. The CDR3 DNA reads TGCGCCAGCAGCTTGATTTTCCAGGGACAGCTGAACACTGAAGCTTTCTTT. Its protein is CASSLIFQGQLNTEAFF.

The J gene is TRBJ2-4, the V gene TRBV4-1; 11 bases fit TRBD2. The end of the DNA is better explained by TRBJ2-7, so the J call may be wrong. The CDR3 is 16 amino acids. CDR1 is MGHRA, CDR2 YSYEKL, per germline. The CDR3 loop is CASSQLGTSGFYEQYF. The CDR3 DNA reads as TGCGCCAGCAGCCAACTAGGGACTAGCGGATTCTACGAGCAGTACTTC.

This clonotype has at least ten counts. The CDR3 spells CASSPGDSFYGYTF. The CDR3 DNA reads as TGTGCCAGCAGCCCCGGAGACTCGTTCTATGGCTACACCTTC. The chain combines TRBV3-1 with TRBJ1-2, with D hard to call. V was cut by 4 bases and J by 4 bases, with 13 bases left in between. This CDR3 spans 14 amino acids. Germline V gene data show CDR1 as LGHDT and CDR2 as YNNKEL (reference sequence). The whole variable domain, remainder taken from reference TRBV3-1 and TRBJ1-2, is DTAVSQTPKYLVTQMGNDKSIKCEQNLGHDTMYWYKQDSKKFLKIMFSYNNKELIINETVPNRFSPKSPDKAHLNLHINSLELGDSAVYFCASSPGDSFYGYTFGSGTRLTVV.

This clonotype was observed a handful of times. The CDR3 here is CSARDHSGSLYEQYF. The CDR3 DNA is TGCAGTGCTAGAGATCATAGCGGGTCCCTCTACGAGCAGTACTTC. This chain connects TRBV20-1 to TRBJ2-7, with 7 nucleotides matching TRBD2. The V segment lost 0 bases and the J segment 3 bases; nucleotides outside the gene matches: 8. There are 15 residues in the CDR3. Germline CDR1 DFQATT, CDR2 SNEGSKA (reference sequence).

This clonotype was seen at least ten times. The chain combines TRBV28 with TRBJ2-1, with D tentatively TRBD1 or TRBD2 (6 bases each). Trimming left V 8 bases short and J 7 bases short, with 9 bases between. The CDR3 has 11 residues. Germline V lookup: CDR1 MDHEN, CDR2 SYDVKM. The CDR3 protein is CASRGLNEQFF. CDR3 bases: TGTGCCAGCCGGGGGCTGAATGAGCAGTTCTTC.

At least ten counts were recorded for this clonotype. The chain employs TRBV20-1 and TRBJ2-5; D is undetermined. Trimming removed 3 bases from V and 3 bases from J, with 5 bases in between. Germline CDR1 reads DFQATT; CDR2 reads SNEGSKA (reference sequence). The CDR3 has 11 residues. CDR3 bases: TGCAGTGCTAGGGCGGAAGAGACCCAGTACTTC. The encoded protein is CSARAEETQYF.

This clonotype has just a few counts. The genes are TRBV27 and TRBJ1-3; D gene uncertain. The CDR3 sequence is 13 residues long. Germline V lookup: CDR1 MNHEY, CDR2 SMNVEV (reference sequence). V lost 4 bases to trimming and J lost 0 bases, with 4 bases between them. CDR3 amino acids: CASSSDSGNTIYF. The CDR3 nucleotides read TGTGCCAGCAGTTCAGACTCTGGAAACACCATATATTTT.

This clonotype was observed a handful of times. The chain has TRBV20-1 and TRBJ2-7; weak D call: TRBD2 (5 bases). Germline CDR1 and CDR2: DFQATT and SNEGSKA (reference sequence). Trimming removed 1 base from V and 4 bases from J, with 17 bases in between. This CDR3 has 15 residues. Here the CDR3 DNA reads TGCAGTGCTAGAGCAAGAGCGGAAACCCATTACGAGCAGTACTTC. Amino acids: CSARARAETHYEQYF.

In this sample, this clonotype turned up many times. The gene calls are TRBV27 and TRBJ2-7; maybe TRBD1 (6 bases). CDR3 size: 13 residues. The germline V gene encodes CDR1 MNHEY and CDR2 SMNVEV (reference sequence). Trimming left V 4 bases short and J 2 bases short, with 9 bases between. In DNA, the CDR3 is TGTGCCAGCAGTTGGGGGACAACCTACGAGCAGTACTTC. Its translation is CASSWGTTYEQYF.

The V gene is TRBV6-1, the J gene TRBJ2-4; a weak D match, TRBD1 (6 bases). V lost 4 bases and J 8 bases, leaving 9 bases between the germline ends. The CDR3 consists of 12 residues. The germline V gene has CDR1 MNHNS and CDR2 SASEGT. CDR3 in amino acids: CASSAQGDIQYF. The CDR3 nucleotides read TGTGCCAGCAGTGCACAGGGAGACATTCAGTACTTC.

This sequence joins TRBV5-1 and TRBJ2-3, with D tentatively TRBD2 (5 bases). Deletions cut 4 bases from V and 5 bases from J, with 14 bases between. CDR3 length: 14 amino acids. The germline V gene encodes CDR1 SGHRS and CDR2 YFSETQ. Written as DNA, the CDR3 is TGCGCCAGCAGCGCGCGGGTCGGGGTAGATACGCAGTATTTT. It codes for CASSARVGVDTQYF. Full variable domain (outside the CDR3, taken from reference TRBV5-1 and TRBJ2-3): KAGVTQTPRYLIKTRGQQVTLSCSPISGHRSVSWYQQTPGQGLQFLFEYFSETQRNKGNFPGRFSGRQFSNSRSEMNVSTLELGDSALYLCASSARVGVDTQYFGPGTRLTVL.

The rearrangement uses TRBV12-5 and TRBJ2-5, with D tentatively TRBD2 (6 bases). The DNA matches TRBJ2-4 better at its end, which makes the J call doubtful. The CDR3 runs to 12 residues. CDR1 LGHNT and CDR2 FRNRAP come from the germline V gene. The CDR3 spells CASGLGGNIQYF. The CDR3 nucleotides read TGTGCTAGTGGTTTAGGAGGGAACATTCAGTACTTC.

The chain is built from TRBV7-2 and TRBJ2-1; no firm D call. The assigned J gene may be wrong: the sequence end matches TRBJ2-7 better. The CDR3 is 14 amino acids. Germline V gene lookup returns CDR1 SGHTA and CDR2 FQGNSA. The CDR3 is CASSLVPPTNEQYF. CDR3 DNA sequence: TGTGCCAGCAGCTTAGTTCCCCCCACCAATGAGCAGTACTTC.

This sequence joins TRBV6-6 and TRBJ2-4, with D hard to call. V lost 0 bases to trimming and J lost 3 bases, with 9 bases between them. The CDR3 sequence is 15 residues long. The germline V gene encodes CDR1 MNHNY and CDR2 SVGAGI (reference sequence). The CDR3 nucleotides are TGTGCCAGCAGTTACTCGATGGCAAGCAAAAACATTCAGTACTTC. The encoded protein is CASSYSMASKNIQYF.